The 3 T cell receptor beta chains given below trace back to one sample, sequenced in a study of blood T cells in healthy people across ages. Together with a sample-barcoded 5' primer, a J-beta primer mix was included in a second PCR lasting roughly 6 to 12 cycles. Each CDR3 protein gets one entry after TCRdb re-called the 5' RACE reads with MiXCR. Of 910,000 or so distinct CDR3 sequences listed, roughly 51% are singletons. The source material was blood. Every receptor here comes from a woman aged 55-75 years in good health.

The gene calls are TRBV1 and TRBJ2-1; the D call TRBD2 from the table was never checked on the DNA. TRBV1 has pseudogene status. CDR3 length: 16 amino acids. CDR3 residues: CTSLTPYARAYNEQFF. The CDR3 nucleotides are TGCACCAGCCTCACCCCTTACGCTAGGGCCTACAATGAGCAGTTCTTC.

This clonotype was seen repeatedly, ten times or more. The CDR3 reads CASSASGSYEQYF. DNA of the CDR3: TGTGCCAGCAGCGCCAGCGGGTCTTACGAGCAGTACTTC. The V gene is TRBV9, the J gene TRBJ2-7, with a weak D call TRBD2 (6 bases). Germline V gene lookup returns CDR1 SGDLS and CDR2 YYNGEE. The CDR3 covers 13 residues. Trimming pared 3 bases from V and 4 bases from J, leaving 11 bases between.

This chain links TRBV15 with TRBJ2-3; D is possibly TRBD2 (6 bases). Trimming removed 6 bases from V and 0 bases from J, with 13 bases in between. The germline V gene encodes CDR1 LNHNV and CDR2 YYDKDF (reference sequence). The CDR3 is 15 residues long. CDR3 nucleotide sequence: TGTGCCACCAGGGGTTATAGCGGAAGCACAGATACGCAGTATTTT. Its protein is CATRGYSGSTDTQYF.